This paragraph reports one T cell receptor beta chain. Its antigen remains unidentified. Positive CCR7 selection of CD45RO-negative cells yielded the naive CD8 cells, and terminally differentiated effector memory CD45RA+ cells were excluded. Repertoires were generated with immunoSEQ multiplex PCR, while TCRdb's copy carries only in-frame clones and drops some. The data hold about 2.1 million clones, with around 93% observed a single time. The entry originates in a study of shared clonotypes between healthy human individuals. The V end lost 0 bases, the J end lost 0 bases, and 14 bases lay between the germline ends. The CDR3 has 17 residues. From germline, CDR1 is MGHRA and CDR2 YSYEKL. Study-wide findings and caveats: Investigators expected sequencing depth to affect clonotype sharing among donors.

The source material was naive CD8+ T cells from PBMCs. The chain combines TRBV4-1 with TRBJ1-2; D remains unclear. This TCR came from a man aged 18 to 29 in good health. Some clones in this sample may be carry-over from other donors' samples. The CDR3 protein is CASSQDSSLLANYGYTF. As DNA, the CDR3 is TGCGCCAGCAGCCAAGATAGCAGCCTCTTAGCTAACTATGGCTACACCTTC.